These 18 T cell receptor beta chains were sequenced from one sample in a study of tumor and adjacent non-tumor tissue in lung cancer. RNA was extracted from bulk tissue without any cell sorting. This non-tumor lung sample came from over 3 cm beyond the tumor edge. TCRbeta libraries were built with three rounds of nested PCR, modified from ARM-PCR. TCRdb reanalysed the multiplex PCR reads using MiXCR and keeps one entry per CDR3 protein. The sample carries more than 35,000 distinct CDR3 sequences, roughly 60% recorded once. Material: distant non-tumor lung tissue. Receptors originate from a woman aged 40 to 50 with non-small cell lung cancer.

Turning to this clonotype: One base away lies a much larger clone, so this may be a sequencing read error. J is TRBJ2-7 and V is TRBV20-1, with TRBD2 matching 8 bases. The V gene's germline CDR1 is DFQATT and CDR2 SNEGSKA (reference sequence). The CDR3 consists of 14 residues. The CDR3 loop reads CNARIGGAFYEQYF. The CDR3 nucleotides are TGCAATGCTAGAATCGGGGGGGCGTTCTACGAGCAGTACTTC.

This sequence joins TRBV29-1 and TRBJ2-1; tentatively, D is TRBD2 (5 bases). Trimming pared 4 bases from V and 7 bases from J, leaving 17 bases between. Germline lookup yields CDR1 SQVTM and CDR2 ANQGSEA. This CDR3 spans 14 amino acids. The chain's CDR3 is CSVARLPNSNEQFF. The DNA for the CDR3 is TGCAGCGTTGCTAGACTACCGAACTCTAATGAGCAGTTCTTC.

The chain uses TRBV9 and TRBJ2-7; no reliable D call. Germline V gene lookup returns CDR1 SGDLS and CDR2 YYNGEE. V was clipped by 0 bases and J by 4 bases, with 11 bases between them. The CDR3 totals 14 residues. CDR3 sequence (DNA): TGTGCCAGCAGCGTAGAAGCGACTCCATACGAGCAGTACTTC. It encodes CASSVEATPYEQYF.

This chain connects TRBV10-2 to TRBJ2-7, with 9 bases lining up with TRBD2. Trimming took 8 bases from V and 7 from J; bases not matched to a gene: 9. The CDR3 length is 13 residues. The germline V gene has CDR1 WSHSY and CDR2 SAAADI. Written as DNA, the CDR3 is TGCGCCAGCTGGACTAGCGAGAGAGAAGAGCAGTACTTC. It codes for CASWTSEREEQYF.

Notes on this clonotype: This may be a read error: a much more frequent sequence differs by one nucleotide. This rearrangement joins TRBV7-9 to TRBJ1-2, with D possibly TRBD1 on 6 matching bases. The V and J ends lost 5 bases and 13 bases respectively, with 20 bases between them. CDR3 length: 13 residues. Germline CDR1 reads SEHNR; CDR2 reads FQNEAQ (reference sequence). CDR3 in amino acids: CASSIQDSSELTF. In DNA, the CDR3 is TGTGCCAGCAGCATCCAGGACAGCTCCGAGCTCACCTTC.

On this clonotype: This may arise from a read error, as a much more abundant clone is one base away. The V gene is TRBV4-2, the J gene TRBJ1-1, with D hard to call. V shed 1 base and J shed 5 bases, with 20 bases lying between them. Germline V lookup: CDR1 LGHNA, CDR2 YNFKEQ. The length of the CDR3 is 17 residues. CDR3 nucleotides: TGTGCCAGCAGCCAAGGTGGTCTCCTCCGGGAGTTGACTGAAGCTTTCTTT. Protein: CASSQGGLLRELTEAFF.

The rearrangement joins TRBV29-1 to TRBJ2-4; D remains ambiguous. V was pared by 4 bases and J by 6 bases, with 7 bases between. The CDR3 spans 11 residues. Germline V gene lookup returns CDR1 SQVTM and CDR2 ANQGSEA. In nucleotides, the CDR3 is TGCAGCGTTGGGGGTATAAACATTCAGTACTTC. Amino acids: CSVGGINIQYF. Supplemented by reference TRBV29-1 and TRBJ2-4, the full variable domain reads SAVISQKPSRDICQRGTSLTIQCQVDSQVTMMFWYRQQPGQSLTLIATANQGSEATYESGFVIDKFPISRPNLTFSTLTVSNMSPEDSSIYLCSVGGINIQYFGAGTRLSVL.

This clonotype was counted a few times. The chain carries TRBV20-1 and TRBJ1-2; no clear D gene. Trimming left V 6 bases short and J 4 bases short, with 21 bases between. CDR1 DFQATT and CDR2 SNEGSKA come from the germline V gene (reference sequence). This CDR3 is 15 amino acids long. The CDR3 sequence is CSADMDDTLSYGYTF. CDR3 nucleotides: TGCAGTGCAGATATGGATGACACCCTATCCTATGGCTACACCTTC.

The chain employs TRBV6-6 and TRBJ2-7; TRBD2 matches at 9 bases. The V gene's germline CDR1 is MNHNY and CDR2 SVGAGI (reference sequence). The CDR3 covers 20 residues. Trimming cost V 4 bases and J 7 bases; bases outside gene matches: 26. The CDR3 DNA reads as TGTGCCAGCAGTTTTATCCTCCCTTCTAGCGGGGCCCCTCGGGGGCGGGAGCAGTACTTC. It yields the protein CASSFILPSSGAPRGREQYF.

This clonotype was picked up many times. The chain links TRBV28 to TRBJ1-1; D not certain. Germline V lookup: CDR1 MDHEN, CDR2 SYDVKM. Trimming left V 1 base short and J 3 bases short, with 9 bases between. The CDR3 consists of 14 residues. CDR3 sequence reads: CASSLLVGDTEAFF. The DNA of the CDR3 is TGTGCCAGCAGTTTATTAGTAGGAGACACTGAAGCTTTCTTT. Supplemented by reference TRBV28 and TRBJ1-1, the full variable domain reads DVKVTQSSRYLVKRTGEKVFLECVQDMDHENMFWYRQDPGLGLRLIYFSYDVKMKEKGDIPEGYSVSREKKERFSLILESASTNQTSMYLCASSLLVGDTEAFFGQGTRLTVV.

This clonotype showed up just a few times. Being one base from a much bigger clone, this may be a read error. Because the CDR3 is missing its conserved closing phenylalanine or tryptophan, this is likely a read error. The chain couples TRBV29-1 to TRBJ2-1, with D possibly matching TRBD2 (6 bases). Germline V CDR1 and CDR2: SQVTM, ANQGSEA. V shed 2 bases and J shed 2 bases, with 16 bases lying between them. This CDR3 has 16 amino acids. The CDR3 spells CSVEPSERATYNEQFL. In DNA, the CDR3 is TGCAGCGTTGAACCTAGCGAGAGAGCCACCTACAATGAGCAGTTCCTC.

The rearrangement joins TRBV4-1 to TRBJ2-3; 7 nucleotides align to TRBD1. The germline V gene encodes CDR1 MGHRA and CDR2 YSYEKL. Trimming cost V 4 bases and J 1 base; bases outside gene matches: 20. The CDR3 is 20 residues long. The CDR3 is CASSREGRGRWCTGTDTQYF. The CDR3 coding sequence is TGCGCCAGCAGCCGCGAAGGAAGGGGGCGGTGGTGCACCGGCACAGATACGCAGTATTTT.

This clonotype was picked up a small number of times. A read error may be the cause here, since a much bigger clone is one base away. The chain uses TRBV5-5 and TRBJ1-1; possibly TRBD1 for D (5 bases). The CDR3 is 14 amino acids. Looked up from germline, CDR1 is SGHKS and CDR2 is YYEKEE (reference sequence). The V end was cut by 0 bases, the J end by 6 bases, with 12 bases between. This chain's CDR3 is CASSLVGLDPEAFF. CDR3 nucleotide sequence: TGTGCCAGCAGCTTGGTGGGACTGGACCCTGAAGCTTTCTTT.

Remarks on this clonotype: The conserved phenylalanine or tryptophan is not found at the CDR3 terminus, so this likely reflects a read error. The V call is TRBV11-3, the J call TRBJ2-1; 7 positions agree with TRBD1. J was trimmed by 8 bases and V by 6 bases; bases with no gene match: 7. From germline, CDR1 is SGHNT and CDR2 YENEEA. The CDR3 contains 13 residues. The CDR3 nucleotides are TGTGCCAGCAGTTTCGGACAGGTCCATGAGCAGTTCTTG. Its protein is CASSFGQVHEQFL.

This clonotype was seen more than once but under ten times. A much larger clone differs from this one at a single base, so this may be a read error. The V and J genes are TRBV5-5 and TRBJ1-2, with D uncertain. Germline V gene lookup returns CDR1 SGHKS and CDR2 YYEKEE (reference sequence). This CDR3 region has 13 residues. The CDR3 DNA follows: TGTTCCAGCAGCTTGGCAGGAAACTATGGCTACACCTTC. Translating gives CSSSLAGNYGYTF.

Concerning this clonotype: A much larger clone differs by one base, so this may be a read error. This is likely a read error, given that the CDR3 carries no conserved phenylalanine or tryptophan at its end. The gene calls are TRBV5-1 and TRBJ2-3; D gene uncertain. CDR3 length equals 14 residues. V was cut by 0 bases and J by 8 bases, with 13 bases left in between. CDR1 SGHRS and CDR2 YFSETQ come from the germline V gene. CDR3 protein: CASSLGDGAVTQYS. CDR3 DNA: TGCGCCAGCAGCTTGGGTGACGGAGCTGTTACGCAGTATTCT.

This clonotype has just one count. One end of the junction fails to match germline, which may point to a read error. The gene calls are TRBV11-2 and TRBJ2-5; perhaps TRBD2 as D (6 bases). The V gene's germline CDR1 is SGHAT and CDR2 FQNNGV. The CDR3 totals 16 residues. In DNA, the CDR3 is TGTGCTAGCAGCTTAGATCTGACTACCGGGAGAGAGGCCCAGTACTTC. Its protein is CASSLDLTTGREAQYF. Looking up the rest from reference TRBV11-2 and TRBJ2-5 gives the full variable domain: EAGVAQSPRYKIIEKRQSVAFWCNPISGHATLYWYQQILGQGPKLLIQFQNNGVVDDSQLPKDRFSAERLKGVDSTLKIQPAKLEDSAVYLCASSLDLTTGREAQYFGPGTRLLVL.

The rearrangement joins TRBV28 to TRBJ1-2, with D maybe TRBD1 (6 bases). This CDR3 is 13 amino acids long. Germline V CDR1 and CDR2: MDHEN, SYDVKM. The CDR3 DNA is TGTGTCGGCCGTCCCCAGGGGAACTATGGCTACACCTTC. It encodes CVGRPQGNYGYTF.